A selection of T cell receptor beta chains follows, all from one sample in a study of PD-1 blockade in classical Hodgkin lymphoma. Assay used: immunoSEQ multiplex PCR; TCRdb lists only in-frame clones, some missing. The sample holds just under 20,000 clones, roughly 80% seen once. The sequenced sample was CD4+ T cells from blood, obtained before the fourth cycle of nivolumab. The receptors come from a human donor with classical Hodgkin lymphoma. The CDR3 runs from the conserved cysteine through the conserved F or W. D genes are given only for firm matches. Expanded clones are given a class, and other clones once, few, many or no size at all.

j_call v_call clone_size d_call cdr3_aa cdr3_nt
TRBJ1-1 TRBV28 once TRBD1 CASSPRTGGHTEAFF TGTGCCAGCAGTCCCAGGACAGGGGGACACACTGAAGCTTTCTTT
TRBJ2-7 TRBV4-1 NA NA CASSLRQGGYEQYF TGCGCCAGCAGCCTCAGACAGGGAGGGTACGAGCAGTACTTC
TRBJ1-5 TRBV12-1 NA NA CASSSPGRNQPQHF TGTGCCAGCAGCTCCCCGGGCCGAAATCAGCCCCAGCATTTT
TRBJ1-1 TRBV6-5 NA TRBD1 CASSYTGTGISEAFF TGTGCCAGCAGTTATACCGGGACAGGGATCTCTGAAGCTTTCTTT
TRBJ2-7 TRBV7-2 NA TRBD2 CASSSPGGPNEQYF TGTGCCAGCAGCTCCCCGGGAGGGCCTAACGAGCAGTACTTC
TRBJ2-5 TRBV19 NA NA CASSTTSSGKTQYF TGTGCCAGTAGTACCACTAGCTCCGGAAAGACCCAGTACTTC
TRBJ1-5 TRBV19 NA NA CASQGTASNQPQHF TGTGCCAGCCAAGGGACGGCGAGCAATCAGCCCCAGCATTTT
TRBJ2-7 TRBV5-6 NA NA CASSHLWVAGREQYF TGTGCCAGCAGCCACCTTTGGGTCGCGGGCCGCGAGCAGTACTTC
TRBJ1-2 TRBV10-3 NA NA CAIRETDHTNYGYTF TGTGCCATCAGGGAGACAGACCATACTAACTATGGCTACACCTTC
TRBJ2-1 TRBV5-1 NA TRBD1 CASSIVSGGENEQFF TGCGCCAGCTCAATTGTATCAGGGGGCGAGAATGAGCAGTTCTTC
TRBJ1-2 TRBV7-2 few NA CASSTTDSYGYTF TGTGCCAGCAGCACTACAGATTCCTATGGCTACACCTTC
TRBJ2-5 TRBV5-4 NA NA CASSLGQQETQYF TGTGCCAGCAGCTTGGGACAGCAAGAGACCCAGTACTTC
TRBJ2-1 TRBV7-3 NA TRBD2 CASSPGLAGEEQFF TGTGCCAGCAGCCCCGGACTAGCGGGGGAAGAGCAGTTCTTC
TRBJ2-2 TRBV19 NA NA CASSIAWTANTGELFF TGTGCCAGTAGTATAGCTTGGACCGCGAACACCGGGGAGCTGTTTTTT
TRBJ2-2 TRBV6-5 NA NA CASSYWRPASGELFF TGTGCCAGCAGTTACTGGAGACCAGCATCCGGGGAGCTGTTTTTT
TRBJ1-2 TRBV10-3 NA TRBD1 CAISDRTGAYYGYTF TGTGCCATCAGTGATAGGACAGGGGCCTACTATGGCTACACCTTC
TRBJ2-2 TRBV10-1 NA NA CASTPFFTGELFF TGCGCCAGCACCCCCTTCTTCACCGGGGAGCTGTTTTTT
TRBJ2-6 TRBV11-2 NA TRBD1 CASTQDRPFSSGANVLTF TGTGCCAGCACCCAGGACAGGCCGTTTAGCTCTGGGGCCAACGTCCTGACTTTC
TRBJ1-5 TRBV6-6 few NA CASSSPRDGNQPQHF TGTGCCAGCAGTTCCCCCAGGGACGGGAATCAGCCCCAGCATTTT
TRBJ2-7 TRBV6-1 NA NA CASSSRYEQYF TGTGCCAGCAGTAGCCGGTACGAGCAGTACTTC
TRBJ1-1 TRBV2 once TRBD1 CASNTGQGHTEAFF TGTGCCAGCAACACTGGACAGGGGCACACTGAAGCTTTCTTT
TRBJ1-1 TRBV7-9 NA TRBD1 CASSRTGQNTEAFF TGTGCCAGCAGTCGGACAGGTCAGAACACTGAAGCTTTCTTT
TRBJ2-7 TRBV9 NA TRBD2 CASSPRLAGGLYEQYF TGTGCCAGCAGCCCGCGACTAGCGGGAGGCCTCTACGAGCAGTACTTC
TRBJ2-1 TRBV20-1 NA NA CSARSLNEQFF TGCAGTGCTAGGAGCCTCAATGAGCAGTTCTTC
TRBJ2-7 TRBV6-5 once NA CASSPSDLSYEQYF TGTGCCAGCAGTCCCTCGGACCTCTCCTACGAGCAGTACTTC